Presented here are 15 T cell receptor beta chains from one specimen sequenced in a study of T cells in Graves' hyperthyroidism and ophthalmopathy. Researchers took RNA transcripts and amplified the TCR beta CDR3 regions from them. RT-PCR in the first round (using the HTBI primer set) targeted the TCR CDR3. TCRdb called the multiplex PCR reads again in MiXCR, with one record for every CDR3 protein. The table records fewer than 750,000 distinct CDR3 sequences, 46% of them present only once. The sequenced sample consisted of peripheral blood or thyroid tissue (not recorded which). The receptors derive from a woman aged 18-29 years with Graves' hyperthyroidism.

This clonotype was seen many times. The CDR3 coding sequence is TGTGCCAGCAGCAGGACAGGCTGGGGAAAACTGTTTTTT. Translating gives CASSRTGWGKLFF. The chain is built from TRBV5-8 and TRBJ1-4, with 7 bases aligning to TRBD1. With 4 bases clipped from V and 10 bases from J, the junction kept 7 bases outside the gene matches. Germline V CDR1 and CDR2: SGHTS, YDEGEE. This CDR3 contains 13 residues.

This clonotype was observed many times. The genes are TRBV7-9 and TRBJ2-1, with 7 bases lining up with TRBD1. CDR1 is SEHNR, CDR2 FQNEAQ, per germline (reference sequence). The ends lost 5 bases at V and 6 bases at J; junction bases unmatched: 10. The CDR3 contains 15 residues. CDR3 nucleotides: TGTGCCAGCAGCGCCCGGGACAGAGCGTTCAATGAGCAGTTCTTC. Protein: CASSARDRAFNEQFF.

V and J are TRBV20-1 and TRBJ2-7; 9 bases line up with TRBD1. This CDR3 comprises 11 residues. From germline, CDR1 is DFQATT and CDR2 SNEGSKA (reference sequence). The CDR3 DNA reads as TGCAGCGAGACAGGGGGAGGCGAGCAGTACTTC. The encoded protein is CSETGGGEQYF.

This clonotype showed up many times. The V gene is TRBV18, the J gene TRBJ1-5, with D unclear. In germline, CDR1 is KGHSH, CDR2 LQKENI. V lost 8 bases and J 5 bases, leaving 13 bases between the germline ends. The CDR3 runs to 13 residues. This CDR3 is CASSPGRDQPQHF. In DNA form, the CDR3 reads TGTGCCAGCAGCCCTGGCCGAGATCAGCCCCAGCATTTT.

This clonotype showed up many times. J is TRBJ1-3 and V is TRBV7-9, with a weak D call TRBD1 (5 bases). Looked up from germline, CDR1 is SEHNR and CDR2 is FQNEAQ (reference sequence). The CDR3 covers 16 residues. V gave up 2 bases and J gave up 4 bases, with 15 bases separating them. This CDR3 is CASSLRGKSAGNTIYF. The CDR3 DNA reads as TGTGCCAGCAGCTTAAGGGGCAAGTCTGCCGGAAACACCATATATTTT.

This clonotype was observed a handful of times. The rearrangement uses TRBV6-6 and TRBJ2-7; 8 bases are a match to TRBD2. This CDR3 comprises 13 residues. V lost 7 bases to trimming and J lost 6 bases; unmatched junction nucleotides: 8. Germline values: CDR1 MNHNY, CDR2 SVGAGI (reference sequence). The CDR3 here is CASIGTSHSEQYF. The CDR3 nucleotides read TGTGCCAGCATCGGGACTAGTCATTCCGAGCAGTACTTC.

This clonotype was seen ten or more times. The chain recombines TRBV7-2 with TRBJ1-5; 8 nucleotides align to TRBD1. The CDR3 spans 14 residues. The germline gives CDR1 SGHTA, CDR2 FQGNSA. Trimming took 5 bases from V and 5 from J; bases not matched to a gene: 5. DNA for the CDR3: TGTGCCAGCAGCCAGGGGGCTACCTATCAGCCCCAGCATTTT. Residues: CASSQGATYQPQHF.

In regard to this clonotype: A single base separates this from a much larger clone, so it may be a read error. This chain links TRBV6-5 with TRBJ2-5; either TRBD1 or TRBD2 may supply D (5 bases each). The CDR3 is 13 residues long. Between the trimmed V and J ends, which lost 5 bases and 5 bases, there was a span of 12 bases. Germline V gene lookup returns CDR1 MNHEY and CDR2 SVGAGI. This chain's CDR3 is CASSRDWGETQYF. DNA for the CDR3: TGTGCCAGCAGTAGAGATTGGGGGGAGACCCAGTACTTC.

V gene TRBV29-1 combines with J gene TRBJ1-2, with TRBD1 matching over 7 bases. J was trimmed by 4 bases and V by 5 bases; bases with no gene match: 13. Germline CDR1 reads SQVTM; CDR2 reads ANQGSEA. The CDR3 sequence is 15 residues long. The CDR3 loop reads CSVRAGGATLYGYTF. In DNA form, the CDR3 reads TGCAGCGTTAGGGCAGGGGGGGCGACCCTCTATGGCTACACCTTC.

This clonotype was picked up a small number of times. A much larger clone lies one base from this, so it may be a read error. The chain carries TRBV9 and TRBJ2-5, with TRBD1 as a possible D gene (6 bases). From germline, CDR1 is SGDLS and CDR2 YYNGEE. The length of the CDR3 is 12 residues. V lost 3 bases to trimming and J lost 5 bases, with 8 bases between them. CDR3 DNA sequence: TGTGCCAGCAGCGCAGGGGTGGAGACCCAGTACTTC. Translated, it gives CASSAGVETQYF.

The chain combines TRBV7-8 with TRBJ2-5; D is uncertain. V was pared by 8 bases and J by 5 bases, with 15 bases between. This CDR3 contains 13 residues. Germline lookup yields CDR1 SGHVS and CDR2 FQNEAQ. The DNA of the CDR3 is TGTGCCAGCGCGGCCCGAATGTCGGAGACCCAGTACTTC. Amino acid sequence: CASAARMSETQYF.

The chain joins TRBV10-1 to TRBJ2-5, with 8 bases lining up with TRBD1. Germline values: CDR1 WNHNN, CDR2 SYGVQD (reference sequence). V was pared by 0 bases and J by 1 base, with 7 bases of the junction left unmatched. The CDR3 is made up of 17 amino acids. The CDR3 nucleotides read TGCGCCAGCAGTGAGTCAGTAGGGACAGGACTCCAAGAGACCCAGTACTTC. Protein sequence: CASSESVGTGLQETQYF.

This clonotype occurred many times. This chain connects TRBV19 to TRBJ2-2; D is ambiguous. The ends were cut back, 3 bases at V and 0 bases at J, with 8 bases in the middle. Germline CDR1 and CDR2: LNHDA and SQIVND (reference sequence). CDR3 length: 15 amino acids. The CDR3 region has the DNA TGTGCCAGTAGTATCATAACTTCGAACACCGGGGAGCTGTTTTTT. Protein product: CASSIITSNTGELFF. The complete variable domain, with remaining parts taken from reference TRBV19 and TRBJ2-2, reads DGGITQSPKYLFRKEGQNVTLSCEQNLNHDAMYWYRQDPGQGLRLIYYSQIVNDFQKGDIAEGYSVSREKKESFPLTVTSAQKNPTAFYLCASSIITSNTGELFFGEGSRLTVL.

The table lists this clonotype with a few counts. This chain links TRBV20-1 with TRBJ2-1, with D perhaps matching TRBD2 (6 bases). The CDR3 has 15 residues. Trimming removed 6 bases at V and 8 bases at J, with 23 bases between. Germline CDR1 is DFQATT and CDR2 is SNEGSKA (reference sequence). CDR3 sequence: CSAVTAEGRRDEQFF. DNA for the CDR3: TGCAGTGCCGTTACCGCGGAGGGCCGTCGCGATGAGCAGTTCTTC.

This clonotype was seen repeatedly, ten times or more. The V and J genes are TRBV11-3 and TRBJ2-7, with D hard to call. Germline V gene sequence: CDR1 SGHNT, CDR2 YENEEA. Trimming pared 5 bases from V and 6 bases from J, leaving 11 bases between. The CDR3 covers 12 residues. The CDR3 DNA follows: TGTGCCAGCAGCCCGAGTCATGTCGAGCAGTACTTC. The encoded protein is CASSPSHVEQYF.